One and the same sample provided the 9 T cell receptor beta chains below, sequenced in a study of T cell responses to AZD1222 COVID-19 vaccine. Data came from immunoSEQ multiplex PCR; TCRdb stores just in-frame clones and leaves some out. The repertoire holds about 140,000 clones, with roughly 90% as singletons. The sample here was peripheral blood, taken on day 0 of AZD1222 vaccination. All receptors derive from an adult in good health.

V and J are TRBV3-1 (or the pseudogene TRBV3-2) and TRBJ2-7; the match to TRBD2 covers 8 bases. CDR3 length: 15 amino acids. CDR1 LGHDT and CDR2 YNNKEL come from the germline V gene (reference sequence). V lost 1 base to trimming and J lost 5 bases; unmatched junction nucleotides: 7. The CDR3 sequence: CASSQGVSGRNEQYF. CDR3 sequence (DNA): TGTGCCAGCAGCCAAGGGGTGAGCGGGAGAAACGAGCAGTACTTC.

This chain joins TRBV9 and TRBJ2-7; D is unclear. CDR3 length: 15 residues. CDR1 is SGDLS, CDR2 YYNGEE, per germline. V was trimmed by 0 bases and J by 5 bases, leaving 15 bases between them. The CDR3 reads CASSVAGGPMDEQYF. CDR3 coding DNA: TGTGCCAGCAGCGTAGCGGGCGGTCCGATGGACGAGCAGTACTTC.

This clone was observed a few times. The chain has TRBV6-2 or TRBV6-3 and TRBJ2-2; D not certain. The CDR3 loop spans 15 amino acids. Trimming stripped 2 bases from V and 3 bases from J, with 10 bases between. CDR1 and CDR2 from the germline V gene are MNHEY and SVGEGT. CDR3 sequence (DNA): TGTGCCAGCAGTTACGGTGATCGCGACACCGGGGAGCTGTTTTTT. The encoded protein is CASSYGDRDTGELFF.

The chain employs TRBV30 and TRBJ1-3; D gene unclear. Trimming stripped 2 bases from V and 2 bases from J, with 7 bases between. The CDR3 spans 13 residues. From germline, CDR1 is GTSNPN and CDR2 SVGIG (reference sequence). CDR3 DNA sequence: TGTGCCTGGAGTAATATGGCTGGAAACACCATATATTTT. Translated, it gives CAWSNMAGNTIYF.

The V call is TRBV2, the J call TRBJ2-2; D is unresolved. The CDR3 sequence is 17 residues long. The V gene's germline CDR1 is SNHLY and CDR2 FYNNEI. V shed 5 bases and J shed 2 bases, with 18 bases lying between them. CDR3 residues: CASSTPRTGHNTGELFF. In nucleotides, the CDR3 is TGTGCCAGCAGTACCCCCCGGACCGGGCATAACACCGGGGAGCTGTTTTTT.

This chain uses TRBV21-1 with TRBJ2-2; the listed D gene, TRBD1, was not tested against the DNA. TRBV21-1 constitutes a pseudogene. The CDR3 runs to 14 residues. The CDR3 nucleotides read TGTGCCAGCAGTTACACACGTCACACCGGGGAGCTGTTTTTT. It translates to CASSYTRHTGELFF.

The CDR3 bases are TGTGCCTGGAGTGACAGCTATGGCTACACCTTC. Amino acids: CAWSDSYGYTF. This chain joins TRBV30 and TRBJ1-2; D ambiguous. This CDR3 has 11 residues. The germline V gene has CDR1 GTSNPN and CDR2 SVGIG (reference sequence). Between the trimmed V and J ends, which lost 1 base and 4 bases, there was a span of 4 bases.

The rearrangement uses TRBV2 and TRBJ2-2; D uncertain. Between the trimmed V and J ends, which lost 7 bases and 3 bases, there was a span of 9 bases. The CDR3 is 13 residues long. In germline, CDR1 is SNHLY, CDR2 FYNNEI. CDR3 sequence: CASNGRHTGELFF. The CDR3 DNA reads TGTGCCAGCAACGGTAGACACACCGGGGAGCTGTTTTTT.

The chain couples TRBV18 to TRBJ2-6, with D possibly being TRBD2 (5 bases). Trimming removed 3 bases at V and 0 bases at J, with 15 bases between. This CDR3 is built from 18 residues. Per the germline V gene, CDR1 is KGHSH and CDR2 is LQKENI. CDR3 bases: TGTGCCAGCTCACCCTCCGTCGGGGTCAGCTCTGGGGCCAACGTCCTGACTTTC. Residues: CASSPSVGVSSGANVLTF.